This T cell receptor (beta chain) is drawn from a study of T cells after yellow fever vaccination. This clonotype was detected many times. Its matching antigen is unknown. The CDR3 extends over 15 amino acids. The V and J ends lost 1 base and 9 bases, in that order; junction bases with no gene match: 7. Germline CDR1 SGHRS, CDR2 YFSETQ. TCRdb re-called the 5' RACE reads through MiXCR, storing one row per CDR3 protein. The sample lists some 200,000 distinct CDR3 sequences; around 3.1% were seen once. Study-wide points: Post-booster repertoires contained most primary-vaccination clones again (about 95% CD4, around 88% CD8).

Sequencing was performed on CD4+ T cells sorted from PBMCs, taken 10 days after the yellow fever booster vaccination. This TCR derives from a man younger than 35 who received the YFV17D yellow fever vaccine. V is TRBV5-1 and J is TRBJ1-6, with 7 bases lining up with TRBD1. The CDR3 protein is CASSLNAGGSSPLHF. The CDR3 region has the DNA TGCGCCAGCAGCTTGAATGCAGGGGGAAGTTCACCCCTCCACTTT.